The rows below give T cell receptor beta chains drawn from one sample of a study of response to subunit inactivated influenza vaccine. TCRdb reprocessed the RT-PCR reads via MiXCR and lists one record per CDR3 protein. This table has some 550,000 distinct CDR3 sequences, less than 25% appearing once. These data also featured in a second study, about T cells expressing NK-cell markers.

The sequenced sample was CD4+ T cells sorted from PBMCs, obtained 12 days after vaccination. These receptors all come from a man aged 50 to 60 who received an inactivated influenza vaccine. CDR3s include the opening cysteine and the closing phenylalanine or tryptophan. D genes are given only for firm matches. Expanded clones get a size class; other rows say once, few or many, or leave the size out.

V	D	size	J	CDR3	DNA
TRBV7-2	TRBD2	-	TRBJ2-7	CASSYGGGLSGYEQYF	TGTGCCAGCAGCTACGGCGGGGGGCTCTCGGGGTACGAGCAGTACTTC
TRBV11-2	TRBD2	-	TRBJ2-3	CASSPGLAENTQYF	TGTGCCAGCAGCCCGGGACTAGCGGAAAATACGCAGTATTTT
TRBV7-2	-	many	TRBJ2-7	CASSSYRGGEQYF	TGTGCCAGCAGCTCGTACAGGGGAGGAGAGCAGTACTTC
TRBV20-1	TRBD1	few	TRBJ2-7	CSARPTGHLYEQYF	TGCAGTGCTAGACCGACAGGGCACTTATACGAGCAGTACTTC
TRBV27	TRBD2	few	TRBJ2-7	CATSFVSGGNEQYF	TGTGCCACCAGTTTTGTTAGCGGGGGCAACGAGCAGTACTTC
TRBV7-2	-	-	TRBJ1-5	CASSLKAVAQPQHF	TGTGCCAGCAGCTTAAAGGCCGTCGCGCAGCCCCAGCATTTT
TRBV4-1	-	-	TRBJ2-7	CASSRREAGSNEQYF	TGCGCCAGCAGTCGAAGGGAGGCAGGGAGCAACGAGCAGTACTTC
TRBV12-3/TRBV12-4	TRBD1	few	TRBJ1-2	CASSPGGVGYTF	TGTGCCAGCAGCCCAGGGGGGGTCGGCTACACCTTC
TRBV12-3/TRBV12-4	-	few	TRBJ2-5	CASSYQGLAETQYF	TGTGCCAGCAGTTACCAGGGGCTAGCGGAGACCCAGTACTTC
TRBV20-1	TRBD2	few	TRBJ2-1	CSARDLAGGSYNEQFF	TGCAGTGCTAGAGATTTAGCGGGAGGCAGCTACAATGAGCAGTTCTTC
TRBV2	TRBD1	-	TRBJ1-6	CASSQTGANNSPLHF	TGTGCCAGCAGCCAGACAGGGGCCAATAATTCACCCCTCCACTTT
TRBV20-1	-	-	TRBJ2-5	CSARSGEETQYF	TGCAGTGCTAGGTCAGGGGAAGAGACCCAGTACTTC
TRBV5-1	-	few	TRBJ1-1	CASTLGWVRDTEAFF	TGCGCCAGCACATTGGGGTGGGTCAGAGACACTGAAGCTTTCTTT
TRBV12-3/TRBV12-4	-	-	TRBJ2-1	CASSSMQEQFF	TGTGCCAGCAGTTCGATGCAGGAGCAGTTCTTC
TRBV6-2/TRBV6-3	-	-	TRBJ2-3	CASKRPTDTQYF	TGTGCCAGCAAGAGGCCCACAGATACGCAGTATTTT
TRBV20-1	-	-	TRBJ2-2	CSARDSAYTGELFF	TGCAGTGCTAGAGATAGCGCATACACCGGGGAGCTGTTTTTT
TRBV28	-	few	TRBJ1-2	CASRKDTDYGYTF	TGTGCCAGCAGGAAAGATACTGACTATGGCTACACCTTC
TRBV4-3	-	-	TRBJ2-7	CASSQDLGPREQYF	TGCGCCAGCAGCCAAGACCTGGGCCCGCGGGAGCAGTACTTC
TRBV7-8	-	-	TRBJ2-7	CASSLEGRGYEQYF	TGTGCCAGCAGCTTAGAGGGCAGGGGCTACGAGCAGTACTTC
TRBV28	-	-	TRBJ2-1	CATQGGAYNEQFF	TGTGCCACCCAGGGCGGGGCCTACAATGAGCAGTTCTTC
TRBV7-9	-	once	TRBJ2-3	CASRVWDSLETQYF	TGTGCCAGCAGAGTTTGGGACTCCTTAGAAACGCAGTATTTT
TRBV12-3/TRBV12-4	TRBD2	-	TRBJ2-7	CASSLLLAGYEQYF	TGTGCCAGCAGTTTACTCCTAGCGGGCTACGAGCAGTACTTC
TRBV20-1	TRBD1	few	TRBJ1-6	CSARTGKVNNSPLHF	TGCAGTGCTAGGACAGGGAAGGTCAATAATTCACCCCTCCACTTT
TRBV11-1	TRBD2	-	TRBJ2-1	CASSLGPGRTSGVSYNEQFF	TGTGCCAGCAGCTTAGGACCGGGACGTACTAGCGGGGTCTCCTACAATGAGCAGTTCTTC
TRBV29-1	-	-	TRBJ2-5	CSVKTYETQYF	TGCAGCGTTAAGACTTATGAGACCCAGTACTTC
TRBV29-1	-	-	TRBJ2-7	CSVAPGGGEQYF	TGCAGCGTTGCCCCCGGAGGGGGAGAGCAGTACTTC
TRBV29-1	-	many	TRBJ2-3	CSGQQEGKTDTQYF	TGCAGCGGCCAACAGGAAGGGAAAACAGATACGCAGTATTTT
TRBV7-2	-	many	TRBJ2-2	CASSRLLNTGELFF	TGTGCCAGCAGCCGACTCCTTAATACCGGGGAGCTGTTTTTT
TRBV2	TRBD2	-	TRBJ2-3	CASSSGTSGWTDTQYF	TGTGCCAGCAGTTCGGGGACTAGCGGGTGGACAGATACGCAGTATTTT
TRBV4-2	-	few	TRBJ2-7	CASSQDIEGDDEQYF	TGTGCCAGCAGCCAAGATATAGAGGGAGACGACGAGCAGTACTTC
TRBV5-1	-	few	TRBJ1-6	CASSLVGEGSSPLHF	TGCGCCAGCAGCTTGGTAGGAGAAGGTAGTTCACCCCTCCACTTT
TRBV5-1	TRBD2	-	TRBJ2-5	CASSLDGSGGAGETQYF	TGCGCCAGCAGCTTGGATGGTAGCGGGGGGGCGGGAGAGACCCAGTACTTC
TRBV6-2/TRBV6-3	-	few	TRBJ2-3	CASSFDAGLGTQYF	TGTGCCAGCAGTTTCGACGCGGGCTTAGGTACGCAGTATTTT
TRBV5-5	-	-	TRBJ2-3	CASSLAFTSIGDTQYF	TGTGCCAGCAGCTTGGCCTTCACTAGCATCGGAGATACGCAGTATTTT
TRBV7-2	-	few	TRBJ2-7	CASSLGGGPKGQYF	TGTGCCAGCAGCTTAGGCGGGGGCCCCAAGGGGCAGTACTTC
TRBV5-1	-	many	TRBJ1-1	CASRQVMNTEAFF	TGCGCCAGCAGACAGGTAATGAACACTGAAGCTTTCTTT
TRBV7-9	-	few	TRBJ2-1	CASIPIKALPNEQFF	TGTGCCAGCATCCCGATCAAGGCCCTCCCCAATGAGCAGTTCTTC
TRBV3-1	TRBD1	-	TRBJ1-5	CASSWTGYQPQHF	TGTGCCAGCAGCTGGACAGGCTATCAGCCCCAGCATTTT
TRBV20-1	TRBD2	-	TRBJ2-5	CSARGTGTSGWETQYF	TGCAGTGCTAGAGGCACCGGGACTAGCGGATGGGAGACCCAGTACTTC
TRBV9	TRBD1	-	TRBJ1-1	CASSRQGIPEAFF	TGTGCCAGCAGCAGACAGGGTATCCCTGAAGCTTTCTTT
TRBV4-3	-	once	TRBJ1-3	CANSQDMSARNPFF	TGCGCCAACAGCCAAGATATGTCAGCGAGAAATCCATTTTTT
TRBV10-3	-	few	TRBJ2-3	CATRGGVSTDTQYF	TGTGCCACCAGGGGGGGAGTTAGCACAGATACGCAGTATTTT
TRBV15	-	-	TRBJ2-5	CATSRDQGQEETQYF	TGTGCCACCAGCAGAGACCAGGGCCAGGAAGAGACCCAGTACTTC
TRBV7-9	TRBD1	once	TRBJ1-4	CASSPRQGRPANEKLFF	TGTGCCAGCAGCCCACGACAGGGTCGACCGGCTAATGAAAAACTGTTTTTT
TRBV10-3	-	-	TRBJ2-6	CAISDPGGAGANVLTF	TGTGCCATCAGTGATCCCGGAGGAGCAGGGGCCAACGTCCTGACTTTC
TRBV7-2	TRBD2	-	TRBJ2-1	CASSLFAAGGQHEQFF	TGTGCCAGCAGCTTATTTGCAGCGGGGGGGCAGCATGAGCAGTTCTTC
TRBV6-1	TRBD1	-	TRBJ2-7	CASRRTGTGSVGEQYF	TGTGCCAGCAGGCGTACCGGGACAGGGAGTGTAGGCGAGCAGTACTTC
TRBV5-1	TRBD2	many	TRBJ2-1	CASSLAASGRANEQFF	TGCGCCAGCAGCTTGGCGGCTAGCGGGAGGGCCAATGAGCAGTTCTTC
TRBV12-3/TRBV12-4	-	-	TRBJ1-4	CASSPVSEKLFF	TGTGCCAGCAGTCCCGTTAGTGAAAAACTGTTTTTT
TRBV29-1	TRBD1	few	TRBJ1-2	CSVETGVLNYGYTF	TGCAGCGTGGAGACAGGGGTCCTTAACTATGGCTACACCTTC
TRBV9	-	few	TRBJ1-4	CASSSGSTGKLFF	TGTGCCAGCAGCTCTGGGTCGACGGGGAAACTGTTTTTT
TRBV4-1	TRBD1	few	TRBJ2-2	CASSQDGRGRTGELFF	TGCGCCAGCAGCCAAGATGGCAGGGGGCGGACCGGGGAGCTGTTTTTT
TRBV18	TRBD1	-	TRBJ1-1	CASSATGGTEAFF	TGTGCCAGCTCAGCGACAGGGGGCACTGAAGCTTTCTTT
TRBV9	-	few	TRBJ2-7	CASSVLGSSYEQYF	TGTGCCAGCAGCGTTTTGGGGAGCTCCTACGAGCAGTACTTC
TRBV20-1	TRBD1	-	TRBJ2-4	CSAWTGAAKNIQYF	TGCAGTGCTTGGACAGGGGCCGCCAAAAACATTCAGTACTTC
TRBV19	-	few	TRBJ1-4	CASSSDTLNEKLFF	TGTGCCAGTAGTTCGGACACCCTCAATGAAAAACTGTTTTTT
TRBV9	TRBD1	few	TRBJ2-5	CASSPRDRVETQYF	TGTGCCAGCAGCCCCCGGGACAGGGTGGAGACCCAGTACTTC
TRBV7-2	TRBD1	-	TRBJ1-1	CASRQGSANTEAFF	TGTGCCAGCAGACAGGGGTCGGCGAACACTGAAGCTTTCTTT
TRBV12-3/TRBV12-4	TRBD1	-	TRBJ2-7	CASSLVGAGQGAREQYF	TGTGCCAGCAGTTTGGTGGGGGCGGGACAGGGGGCGCGAGAGCAGTACTTC
TRBV10-2	-	-	TRBJ2-7	CASSLQSTYEQYF	TGCGCCAGCAGTTTACAGAGCACCTACGAGCAGTACTTC